The 12 T cell receptor beta chains in this list originate from one sample, sequenced in a study of identifying expanded T cells in peripheral blood. Clones were sequenced by immunoSEQ multiplex PCR, and TCRdb holds only the in-frame ones, with some missing. The sample shows about 82,000 clones, around nine tenths of them seen only once. The sequencing sample was made of blood. These TCRs come from a person aged 18 to 70 in good health.

The chain carries TRBV11-3 and TRBJ1-3; 9 nucleotides agree with TRBD1. The germline V gene encodes CDR1 SGHNT and CDR2 YENEEA. V shed 2 bases, J shed 4 bases, and the junction held 6 bases outside the gene matches. This CDR3 has 16 amino acids. DNA of the CDR3: TGTGCCAGCAGCTTATGGGACAGGGCCGACGGAAACACCATATATTTT. This encodes CASSLWDRADGNTIYF.

The chain joins TRBV4-3 to TRBJ1-1, with 7 bases matching TRBD1. CDR3 length: 15 residues. V shed 1 base, J shed 4 bases, and the junction held 6 bases outside the gene matches. The V gene's germline CDR1 is LGHNA and CDR2 YSLEER. CDR3 coding DNA: TGCGCCAGCAGCCAAGTAGACAGGGATGGCACTGAAGCTTTCTTT. This sequence encodes CASSQVDRDGTEAFF.

The V and J genes are TRBV15 and TRBJ1-5; TRBD1 might be the D (5 bases). The CDR3 sequence is 15 residues long. CDR1 is LNHNV and CDR2 is YYDKDF in the germline V gene (reference sequence). V dropped 0 bases and J dropped 7 bases, with 13 bases sitting between them. The DNA of the CDR3 is TGTGCCACCAGCAGAGATCGCAGGGCAGGCCAGCCCCAGCATTTT. Translating gives CATSRDRRAGQPQHF.

This clone came up once. For the CDR3, the DNA is TGCGCCACCTCCCAGGTAGCAGGATCCTACGAGCAGTACTTC. Encoded protein: CATSQVAGSYEQYF. The rearrangement links TRBV5-1 to TRBJ2-7, with unresolved D. The CDR3 is 14 residues long. Germline values: CDR1 SGHRS, CDR2 YFSETQ. V gave up 9 bases and J gave up 1 base, with 17 bases separating them.

The CDR3 region is CAIRGAALNTEAFF. The DNA for the CDR3 is TGTGCCATCAGGGGAGCGGCCTTGAACACTGAAGCTTTCTTT. The chain employs TRBV10-3 and TRBJ1-1; D not resolved. The CDR3 has 14 residues. V dropped 6 bases and J dropped 0 bases, with 11 bases sitting between them. The germline V gene encodes CDR1 ENHRY and CDR2 SYGVKD.

This chain joins TRBV18 and TRBJ2-7; 7 bases fit TRBD1. V lost 2 bases, J lost 3 bases, and 7 bases stayed unmatched. The CDR3 length is 15 residues. In germline, CDR1 is KGHSH, CDR2 LQKENI. CDR3 sequence reads: CASSPNRDSVYEQYF. The CDR3 DNA reads TGTGCCAGCTCACCAAACCGGGACAGTGTCTACGAGCAGTACTTC. The complete variable domain, with remaining parts taken from reference TRBV18 and TRBJ2-7, reads NAGVMQNPRHLVRRRGQEARLRCSPMKGHSHVYWYRQLPEEGLKFMVYLQKENIIDESGMPKERFSAEFPKEGPSILRIQQVVRGDSAAYFCASSPNRDSVYEQYFGPGTRLTVT.

The chain links TRBV5-1 to TRBJ1-1; D is undetermined. The germline V gene encodes CDR1 SGHRS and CDR2 YFSETQ. V dropped 2 bases and J dropped 1 base, with 6 bases sitting between them. The CDR3 has 13 residues. CDR3 nucleotides: TGCGCCAGCAGCTTTCAGCAGAACACTGAAGCTTTCTTT. Its protein is CASSFQQNTEAFF.

This chain uses TRBV7-6 with TRBJ2-2, with 7 nucleotides matching TRBD1. V lost 1 base to trimming and J lost 4 bases; unmatched junction nucleotides: 3. Germline CDR1 and CDR2: SGHVS and FNYEAQ. The CDR3 totals 15 residues. DNA of the CDR3: TGTGCCAGCAGCTTAGGCGCAGGGGGCACCGGGGAGCTGTTTTTT. Translating gives CASSLGAGGTGELFF.

V usage is TRBV5-1 and J usage is TRBJ1-4; 8 nucleotides match TRBD1. The length of the CDR3 is 14 residues. Trimming cost V 0 bases and J 13 bases; bases outside gene matches: 8. Germline loops: CDR1 SGHRS, CDR2 YFSETQ. CDR3 protein: CASSLGTGSDILFF. The CDR3 DNA is TGCGCCAGCAGCTTGGGGACAGGGTCGGACATACTGTTTTTT.

The chain carries TRBV11-3 and TRBJ2-7; D unresolved. This CDR3 has 13 residues. V was cut by 5 bases and J by 5 bases, with 13 bases left in between. Germline V gene lookup returns CDR1 SGHNT and CDR2 YENEEA. The CDR3, as DNA: TGTGCCAGCAGCAAATCGACCTGGGACGAGCAGTACTTC. Its protein product is CASSKSTWDEQYF.

The V gene is TRBV2, the J gene TRBJ1-6; D remains unclear. The CDR3 loop spans 13 amino acids. The germline gives CDR1 SNHLY, CDR2 FYNNEI. V dropped 2 bases and J dropped 7 bases, with 6 bases sitting between them. CDR3 in amino acids: CASSELPNSPLHF. DNA for the CDR3: TGTGCCAGCAGTGAACTCCCCAATTCACCCCTCCACTTT. Full variable domain (outside the CDR3, taken from reference TRBV2 and TRBJ1-6): EPEVTQTPSHQVTQMGQEVILRCVPISNHLYFYWYRQILGQKVEFLVSFYNNEISEKSEIFDDQFSVERPDGSNFTLKIRSTKLEDSAMYFCASSELPNSPLHFGNGTRLTVT.

The V gene is TRBV19, the J gene TRBJ2-3; D could derive from TRBD1 or TRBD2 (5 bases each). Germline CDR1 is LNHDA and CDR2 is SQIVND (reference sequence). The V end was cut by 7 bases, the J end by 0 bases, with 14 bases between. The CDR3 covers 15 residues. This chain's CDR3 is CASKGAHRSTDTQYF. The CDR3 nucleotides are TGTGCCAGTAAGGGAGCCCACAGGAGCACAGATACGCAGTATTTT.